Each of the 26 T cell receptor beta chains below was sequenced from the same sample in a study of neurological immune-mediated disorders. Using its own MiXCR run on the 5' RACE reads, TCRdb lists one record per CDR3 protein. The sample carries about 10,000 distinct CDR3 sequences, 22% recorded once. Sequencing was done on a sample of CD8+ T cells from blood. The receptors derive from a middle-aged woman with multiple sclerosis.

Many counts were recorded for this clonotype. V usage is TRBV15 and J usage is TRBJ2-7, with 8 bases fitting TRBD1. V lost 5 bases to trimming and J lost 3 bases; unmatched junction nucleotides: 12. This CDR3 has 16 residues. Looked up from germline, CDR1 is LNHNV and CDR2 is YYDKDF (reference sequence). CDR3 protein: CATSGPGTGPLYEQYF. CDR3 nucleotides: TGTGCCACCAGCGGCCCCGGGACAGGACCCCTCTACGAGCAGTACTTC.

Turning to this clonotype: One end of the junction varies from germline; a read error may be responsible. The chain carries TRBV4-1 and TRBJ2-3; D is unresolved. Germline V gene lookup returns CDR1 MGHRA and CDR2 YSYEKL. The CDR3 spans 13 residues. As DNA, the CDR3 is TGCGCCAGCAGCCAAGACAGAAGAGATACGCAGTACTTT. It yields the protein CASSQDRRDTQYF.

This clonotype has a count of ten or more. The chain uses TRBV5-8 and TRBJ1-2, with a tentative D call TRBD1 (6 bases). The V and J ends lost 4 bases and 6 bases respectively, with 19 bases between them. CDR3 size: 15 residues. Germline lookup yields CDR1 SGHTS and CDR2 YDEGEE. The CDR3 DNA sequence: TGTGCCAGCAGCCCTCGGGGCAGGGGATTCAATGGCTACACCTTC. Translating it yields CASSPRGRGFNGYTF.

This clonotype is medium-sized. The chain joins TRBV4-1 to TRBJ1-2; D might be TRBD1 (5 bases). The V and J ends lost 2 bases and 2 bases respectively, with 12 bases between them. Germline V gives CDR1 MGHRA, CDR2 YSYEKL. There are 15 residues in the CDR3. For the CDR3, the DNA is TGCGCCAGCAGCCAATATCCGGACATAAACTATGGCTACACCTTC. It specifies CASSQYPDINYGYTF.

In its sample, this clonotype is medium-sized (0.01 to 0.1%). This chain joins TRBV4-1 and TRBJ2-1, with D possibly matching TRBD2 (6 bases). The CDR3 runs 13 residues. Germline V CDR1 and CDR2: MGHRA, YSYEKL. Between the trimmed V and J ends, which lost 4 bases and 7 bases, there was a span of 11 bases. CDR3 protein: CASSRPGGNEQFF. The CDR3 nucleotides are TGCGCCAGCAGCCGCCCTGGGGGGAATGAGCAGTTCTTC.

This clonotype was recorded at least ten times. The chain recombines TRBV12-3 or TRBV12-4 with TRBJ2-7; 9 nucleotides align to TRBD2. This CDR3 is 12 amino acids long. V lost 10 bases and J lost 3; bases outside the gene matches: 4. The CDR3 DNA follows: TGTGCCACCTCGCGGGGGGGCTACGAGCAGTACTTC. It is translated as CATSRGGYEQYF.

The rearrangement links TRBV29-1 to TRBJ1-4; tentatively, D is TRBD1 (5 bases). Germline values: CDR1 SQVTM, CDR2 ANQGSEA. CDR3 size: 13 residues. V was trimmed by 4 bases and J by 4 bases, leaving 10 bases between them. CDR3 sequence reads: CSVAGAGNEKLFF. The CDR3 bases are TGCAGCGTTGCCGGGGCGGGTAATGAAAAACTGTTTTTT.

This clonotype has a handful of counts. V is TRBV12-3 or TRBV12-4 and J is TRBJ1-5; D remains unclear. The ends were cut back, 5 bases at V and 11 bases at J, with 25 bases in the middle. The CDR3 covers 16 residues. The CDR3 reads CASSPRTESYALTQHF. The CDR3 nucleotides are TGTGCCAGCAGTCCCAGGACCGAGAGCTACGCGTTGACCCAGCATTTT.

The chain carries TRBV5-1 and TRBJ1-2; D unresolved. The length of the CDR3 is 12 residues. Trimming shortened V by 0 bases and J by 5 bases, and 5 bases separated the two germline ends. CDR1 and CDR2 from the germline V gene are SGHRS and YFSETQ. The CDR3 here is CASSLDQYGYTF. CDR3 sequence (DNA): TGCGCCAGCAGCTTGGATCAGTATGGCTACACCTTC.

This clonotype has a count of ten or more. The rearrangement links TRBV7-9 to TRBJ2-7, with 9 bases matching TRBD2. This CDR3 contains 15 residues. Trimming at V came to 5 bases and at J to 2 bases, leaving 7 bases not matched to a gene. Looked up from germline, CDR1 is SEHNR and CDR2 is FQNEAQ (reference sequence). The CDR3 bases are TGTGCCAGCAGCGATCTAGCGGGGAGGACCTACGAGCAGTACTTC. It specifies CASSDLAGRTYEQYF.

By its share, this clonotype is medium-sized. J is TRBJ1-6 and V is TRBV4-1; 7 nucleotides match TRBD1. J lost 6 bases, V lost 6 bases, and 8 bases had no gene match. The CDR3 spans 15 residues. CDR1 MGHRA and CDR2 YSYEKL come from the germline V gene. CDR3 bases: TGCGCCAGCAGTCTGCTACAGGGGACTAATTCACCCCTCCACTTT. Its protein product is CASSLLQGTNSPLHF.

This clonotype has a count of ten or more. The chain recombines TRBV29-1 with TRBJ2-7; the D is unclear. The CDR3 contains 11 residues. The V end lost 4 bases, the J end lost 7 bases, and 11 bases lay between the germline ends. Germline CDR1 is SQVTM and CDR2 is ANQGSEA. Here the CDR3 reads CSVGQTEEQYF. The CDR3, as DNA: TGCAGCGTTGGACAAACGGAAGAGCAGTACTTC.

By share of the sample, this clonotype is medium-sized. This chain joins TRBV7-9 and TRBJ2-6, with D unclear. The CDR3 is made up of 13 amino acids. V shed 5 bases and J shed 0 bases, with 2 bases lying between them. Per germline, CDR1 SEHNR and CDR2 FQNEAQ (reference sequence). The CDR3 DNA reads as TGTGCCAGCAGCCCCTCTGGGGCCAACGTCCTGACTTTC. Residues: CASSPSGANVLTF. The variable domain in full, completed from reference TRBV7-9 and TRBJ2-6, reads DTGVSQNPRHKITKRGQNVTFRCDPISEHNRLYWYRQTLGQGPEFLTYFQNEAQLEKSRLLSDRFSAERPKGSFSTLEIQRTEQGDSAMYLCASSPSGANVLTFGAGSRLTVL.

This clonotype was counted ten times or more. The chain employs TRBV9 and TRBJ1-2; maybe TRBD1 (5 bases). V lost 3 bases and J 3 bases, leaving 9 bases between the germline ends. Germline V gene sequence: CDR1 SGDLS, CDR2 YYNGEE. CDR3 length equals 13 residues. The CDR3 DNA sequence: TGTGCCAGCAGCGACTCGACAGACTATGGCTACACCTTC. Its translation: CASSDSTDYGYTF.

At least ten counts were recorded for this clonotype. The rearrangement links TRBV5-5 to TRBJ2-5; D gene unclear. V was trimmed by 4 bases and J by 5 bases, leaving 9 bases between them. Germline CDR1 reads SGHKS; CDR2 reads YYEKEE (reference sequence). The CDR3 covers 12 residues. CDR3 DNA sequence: TGTGCCAGCAGCCCAGCCATTGAGACCCAGTACTTC. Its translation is CASSPAIETQYF. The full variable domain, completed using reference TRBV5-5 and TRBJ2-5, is DAGVTQSPTHLIKTRGQQVTLRCSPISGHKSVSWYQQVLGQGPQFIFQYYEKEERGRGNFPDRFSARQFPNYSSELNVNALLLGDSALYLCASSPAIETQYFGPGTRLLVL.

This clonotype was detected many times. This CDR3 reads CASSLAGPPYEQYF. CDR3 nucleotides: TGCGCCAGCAGCTTGGCAGGTCCTCCCTACGAGCAGTACTTC. The V call is TRBV5-1, the J call TRBJ2-7; D gene ambiguous. The CDR3 sequence is 14 residues long. Germline V CDR1 and CDR2: SGHRS, YFSETQ. The germline V and J ends were trimmed by 0 bases and 2 bases, with 9 bases remaining between them.

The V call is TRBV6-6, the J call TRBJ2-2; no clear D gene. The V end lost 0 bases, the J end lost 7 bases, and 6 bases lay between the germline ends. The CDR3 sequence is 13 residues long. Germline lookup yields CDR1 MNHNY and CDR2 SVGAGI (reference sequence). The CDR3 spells CASSYSAIGELFF. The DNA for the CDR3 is TGTGCCAGCAGTTACTCAGCTATCGGGGAGCTGTTTTTT.

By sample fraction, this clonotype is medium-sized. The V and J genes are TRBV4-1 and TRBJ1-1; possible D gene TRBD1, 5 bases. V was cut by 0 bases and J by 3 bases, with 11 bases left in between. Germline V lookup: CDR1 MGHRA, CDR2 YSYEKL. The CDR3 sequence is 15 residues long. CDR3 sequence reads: CASSQERGLDTEAFF. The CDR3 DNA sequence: TGCGCCAGCAGCCAAGAACGGGGGTTGGACACTGAAGCTTTCTTT.

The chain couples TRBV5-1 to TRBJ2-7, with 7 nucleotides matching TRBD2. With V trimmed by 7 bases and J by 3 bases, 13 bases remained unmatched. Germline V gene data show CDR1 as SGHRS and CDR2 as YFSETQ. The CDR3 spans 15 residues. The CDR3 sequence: CASRPSSGSIYEQYF. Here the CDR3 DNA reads TGCGCCAGCCGGCCTTCTAGCGGCTCAATCTACGAGCAGTACTTC. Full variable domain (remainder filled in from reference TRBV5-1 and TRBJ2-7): KAGVTQTPRYLIKTRGQQVTLSCSPISGHRSVSWYQQTPGQGLQFLFEYFSETQRNKGNFPGRFSGRQFSNSRSEMNVSTLELGDSALYLCASRPSSGSIYEQYFGPGTRLTVT.

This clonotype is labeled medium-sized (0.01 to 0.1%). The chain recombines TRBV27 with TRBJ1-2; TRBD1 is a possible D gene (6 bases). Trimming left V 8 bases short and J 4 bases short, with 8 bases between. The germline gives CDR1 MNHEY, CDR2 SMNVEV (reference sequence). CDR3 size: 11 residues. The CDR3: CASGQSYGYTF. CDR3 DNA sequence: TGTGCCAGCGGACAGTCCTATGGCTACACCTTC.

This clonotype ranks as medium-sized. The CDR3 bases are TGCGCCAGCAGCCAAGGAGGGGTGGGTAACACTGAAGCTTTCTTT. Protein product: CASSQGGVGNTEAFF. V gene TRBV4-1 combines with J gene TRBJ1-1; D possibly corresponds to TRBD1 (5 bases). V was clipped by 1 base and J by 2 bases, with 11 bases between them. In germline, CDR1 is MGHRA, CDR2 YSYEKL. This CDR3 has 15 amino acids.

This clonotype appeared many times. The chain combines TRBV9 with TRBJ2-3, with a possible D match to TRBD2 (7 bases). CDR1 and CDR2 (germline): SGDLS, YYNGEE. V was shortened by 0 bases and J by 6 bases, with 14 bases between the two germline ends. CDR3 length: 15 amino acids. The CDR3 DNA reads TGTGCCAGCAGCGTAGCTTGGGGGGGGGCGGATACGCAGTATTTT. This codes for CASSVAWGGADTQYF.

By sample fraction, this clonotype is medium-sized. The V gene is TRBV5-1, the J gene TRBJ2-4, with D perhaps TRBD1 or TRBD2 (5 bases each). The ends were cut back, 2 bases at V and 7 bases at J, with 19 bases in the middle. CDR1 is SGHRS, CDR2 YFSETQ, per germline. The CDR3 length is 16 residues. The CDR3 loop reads CASSFSPGPIGNIQYF. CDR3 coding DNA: TGCGCCAGCAGCTTCTCCCCGGGACCAATTGGGAACATTCAGTACTTC. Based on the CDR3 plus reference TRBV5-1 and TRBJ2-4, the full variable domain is KAGVTQTPRYLIKTRGQQVTLSCSPISGHRSVSWYQQTPGQGLQFLFEYFSETQRNKGNFPGRFSGRQFSNSRSEMNVSTLELGDSALYLCASSFSPGPIGNIQYFGAGTRLSVL.

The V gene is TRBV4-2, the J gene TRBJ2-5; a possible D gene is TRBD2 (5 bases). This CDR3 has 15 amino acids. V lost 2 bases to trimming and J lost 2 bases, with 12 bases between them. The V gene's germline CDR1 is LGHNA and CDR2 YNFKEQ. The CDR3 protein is CASSQQSGGQETQYF. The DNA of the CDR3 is TGTGCCAGCAGCCAACAAAGTGGCGGGCAAGAGACCCAGTACTTC.

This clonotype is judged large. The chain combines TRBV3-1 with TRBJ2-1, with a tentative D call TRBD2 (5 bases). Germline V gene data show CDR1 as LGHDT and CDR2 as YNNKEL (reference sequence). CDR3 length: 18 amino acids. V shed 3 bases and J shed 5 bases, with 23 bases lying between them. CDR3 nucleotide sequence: TGTGCCAGCAGCCAGGACGAGGCAGCGACGGACTTTAACAATGAGCAGTTCTTC. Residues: CASSQDEAATDFNNEQFF.

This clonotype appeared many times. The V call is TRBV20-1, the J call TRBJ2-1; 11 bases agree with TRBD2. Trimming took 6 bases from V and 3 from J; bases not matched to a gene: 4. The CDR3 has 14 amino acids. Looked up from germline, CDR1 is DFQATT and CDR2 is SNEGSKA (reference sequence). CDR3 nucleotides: TGCAGTGCAGCCGGACTAGCGGGCTACAATGAGCAGTTCTTC. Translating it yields CSAAGLAGYNEQFF.